A single sample gave rise to the 32 T cell receptor beta chains below, sequenced in a study of blood T cell repertoires in COVID-19. The repertoire was sequenced with immunoSEQ multiplex PCR; TCRdb's copy has only in-frame clones and lacks some. The repertoire consists of 110,000 to 150,000 clones, with around 87% occurring once and the leading ten covering more than 5%. The sequenced sample consisted of peripheral blood. These receptors were collected from a human donor in a cohort sampled during active COVID-19.

The chain employs TRBV29-1 and TRBJ2-1; D call uncertain. CDR1 is SQVTM, CDR2 ANQGSEA, per germline. The CDR3 runs 15 residues. Between the trimmed V and J ends, which lost 2 bases and 0 bases, there was a span of 11 bases. In nucleotides, the CDR3 is TGCAGCGTTGAATACGGAGTAAGCTCCTACAATGAGCAGTTCTTC. Protein sequence: CSVEYGVSSYNEQFF.

This sequence joins TRBV6-5 and TRBJ1-5, with 8 bases that match TRBD1. J gave up 0 bases and V 6 bases, and 4 bases lay outside the gene matches. From germline, CDR1 is MNHEY and CDR2 SVGAGI. The CDR3 contains 15 residues. Here the CDR3 DNA reads TGTGCCAGCAGCGACAGGGGACGTAGCAATCAGCCCCAGCATTTT. This gives the protein CASSDRGRSNQPQHF.

V and J are TRBV2 and TRBJ2-3, with TRBD2 matching over 16 bases. V trimming: 6 bases; J trimming: 3 bases; junction bases outside the gene matches: 3. Germline CDR1 SNHLY, CDR2 FYNNEI. The CDR3 contains 16 residues. As DNA, the CDR3 is TGTGCCAGCAGGGGACTAGCGGGGGGGAGGACAGATACGCAGTATTTT. Encoded protein: CASRGLAGGRTDTQYF.

The rearrangement uses TRBV7-9 and TRBJ2-1; TRBD2 aligns across 10 bases. The CDR3 spans 16 residues. With 5 bases clipped from V and 3 bases from J, the junction kept 7 bases outside the gene matches. CDR1 SEHNR and CDR2 FQNEAQ come from the germline V gene (reference sequence). CDR3 nucleotides: TGTGCCAGCAGCCGGGCGGCTAGCGGGAGCTACAATGAGCAGTTCTTC. Its protein product is CASSRAASGSYNEQFF. Full variable domain (rest looked up from reference TRBV7-9 and TRBJ2-1): DTGVSQNPRHKITKRGQNVTFRCDPISEHNRLYWYRQTLGQGPEFLTYFQNEAQLEKSRLLSDRFSAERPKGSFSTLEIQRTEQGDSAMYLCASSRAASGSYNEQFFGPGTRLTVL.

This clone has more than one count but fewer than ten. The V call is TRBV5-1, the J call TRBJ2-1, with D perhaps matching TRBD2 (6 bases). Germline V gene lookup returns CDR1 SGHRS and CDR2 YFSETQ. The CDR3 totals 17 residues. V was clipped by 4 bases and J by 0 bases, with 17 bases between them. CDR3 in DNA: TGCGCCAGCAGCCGGGATCTTCTGACTAGCTCCTACAATGAGCAGTTCTTC. Translating it yields CASSRDLLTSSYNEQFF.

The chain combines TRBV7-9 with TRBJ2-2; 9 bases are shared with TRBD2. Germline V gene sequence: CDR1 SEHNR, CDR2 FQNEAQ (reference sequence). V shed 11 bases and J 6 bases; nucleotides not matched to a gene: 10. The length of the CDR3 is 14 residues. CDR3 coding DNA: TGTGCCTGCGAGCGACTAGCGGAATCCGGGGAGCTGTTTTTT. Its translation: CACERLAESGELFF. Variable domain in full (rest from reference TRBV7-9 and TRBJ2-2): DTGVSQNPRHKITKRGQNVTFRCDPISEHNRLYWYRQTLGQGPEFLTYFQNEAQLEKSRLLSDRFSAERPKGSFSTLEIQRTEQGDSAMYLCACERLAESGELFFGEGSRLTVL.

The rearrangement joins TRBV24-1 to TRBJ2-2, with 7 bases fitting TRBD1. Trimming cost V 7 bases and J 3 bases; bases outside gene matches: 4. Per germline, CDR1 KGHDR and CDR2 SFDVKD. The CDR3 runs to 14 residues. The CDR3 here is CATRRGQDTGELFF. The DNA for the CDR3 is TGTGCCACCAGGAGGGGGCAAGACACCGGGGAGCTGTTTTTT.

The chain has TRBV7-6 and TRBJ2-3; 8 nucleotides align to TRBD2. V shed 5 bases, J shed 2 bases, and the junction held 15 bases outside the gene matches. This CDR3 region has 18 residues. CDR1 and CDR2 (germline): SGHVS, FNYEAQ. Written as DNA, the CDR3 is TGTGCCAGCAGCCCCGAGATGCTGAGCGGGAGATCCACAGATACGCAGTATTTT. Translating gives CASSPEMLSGRSTDTQYF.

This rearrangement joins TRBV30 to TRBJ2-7; D is undetermined. The germline V gene has CDR1 GTSNPN and CDR2 SVGIG (reference sequence). Trimming left V 4 bases short and J 9 bases short, with 13 bases between. This CDR3 has 11 residues. In DNA form, the CDR3 reads TGTGCCTGGACAAGCGTATCCGGGCAGTACTTC. Translated, it gives CAWTSVSGQYF.

This clone was seen ten or more times. The V and J genes are TRBV28 and TRBJ2-7; perhaps TRBD1 as D (5 bases). The V and J ends lost 5 bases and 2 bases respectively, with 22 bases between them. This CDR3 has 17 residues. Germline loops: CDR1 MDHEN, CDR2 SYDVKM. The CDR3 DNA reads TGTGCCAGCAGTCTGATATATGTGGACACCCACACCTACGAGCAGTACTTC. Translating gives CASSLIYVDTHTYEQYF.

The chain couples TRBV27 to TRBJ2-1, with 7 nucleotides matching TRBD1. Germline CDR1 reads MNHEY; CDR2 reads SMNVEV (reference sequence). This CDR3 is built from 13 residues. The V gene end was trimmed by 2 bases and the J gene end by 9 bases; junction bases not matched to a gene: 4. The CDR3 DNA reads as TGTGCCAGCAGTTTAACAGGGGCGGGTGAGCAGTTCTTC. This gives the protein CASSLTGAGEQFF.

This clone has a handful of counts. V is TRBV4-1 and J is TRBJ1-6; no clear D. V was clipped by 0 bases and J by 10 bases, with 13 bases between them. In germline, CDR1 is MGHRA, CDR2 YSYEKL. The CDR3 has 15 amino acids. The CDR3 DNA reads TGCGCCAGCAGCCAAGACGTGGTAACGAGATCACCCCTCCACTTT. Encoded protein: CASSQDVVTRSPLHF.

Of note for this clone: Germline is not matched at one junction end, which may reflect a read error. This sequence joins TRBV5-6 and TRBJ1-2; 9 bases are a match to TRBD1. Germline CDR1 and CDR2: SGHDT and YYEEEE. The CDR3 totals 15 residues. The CDR3 sequence is CASSLGGTGNYGYTF. DNA for the CDR3: TGTGCCAGCAGTTTGGGTGGGACAGGGAACTATGGCTACACCTTC. Looking up the rest from reference TRBV5-6 and TRBJ1-2 gives the full variable domain: DAGVTQSPTHLIKTRGQQVTLRCSPKSGHDTVSWYQQALGQGPQFIFQYYEEEERQRGNFPDRFSGHQFPNYSSELNVNALLLGDSALYLCASSLGGTGNYGYTFGSGTRLTVV.

J is TRBJ1-2 and V is TRBV5-1, with D hard to call. CDR1 SGHRS and CDR2 YFSETQ come from the germline V gene. The V end lost 4 bases, the J end lost 7 bases, and 17 bases lay between the germline ends. This CDR3 is built from 14 residues. The CDR3 reads CASSLTPPSGGYTF. The CDR3 DNA reads as TGCGCCAGCAGCCTGACACCCCCAAGCGGTGGCTACACCTTC.

This chain joins TRBV9 and TRBJ1-2, with 7 nucleotides matching TRBD1. Germline values: CDR1 SGDLS, CDR2 YYNGEE. The V segment lost 6 bases and the J segment 4 bases; nucleotides outside the gene matches: 6. There are 13 residues in the CDR3. The CDR3 coding sequence is TGTGCCAGCAAGTCAGGGGGAGGCTATGGCTACACCTTC. Its translation is CASKSGGGYGYTF.

The chain carries TRBV5-5 and TRBJ1-1; D ambiguous. This CDR3 spans 12 amino acids. The V end lost 0 bases, the J end lost 5 bases, and 5 bases lay between the germline ends. CDR1 and CDR2 from the germline V gene are SGHKS and YYEKEE (reference sequence). CDR3: CASSLGLTEAFF. CDR3 bases: TGTGCCAGCAGCTTGGGTCTTACTGAAGCTTTCTTT.

The sample holds one count of this clone. The chain recombines TRBV3-1 (or the pseudogene TRBV3-2) with TRBJ2-7; TRBD2 matches 13 bases. Per the germline V gene, CDR1 is LGHDT and CDR2 is YNNKEL (reference sequence). This CDR3 comprises 16 residues. The V segment lost 4 bases and the J segment 5 bases; nucleotides outside the gene matches: 8. The CDR3 sequence: CASSRLTSGRANEQYF. Written as DNA, the CDR3 is TGTGCCAGCAGCCGACTCACTAGCGGGAGGGCCAACGAGCAGTACTTC.

This chain uses TRBV7-3 with TRBJ2-1; D is perhaps TRBD2 (5 bases). The CDR3 has 11 amino acids. V lost 4 bases and J 15 bases, leaving 13 bases between the germline ends. Germline V gene lookup returns CDR1 SGHTA and CDR2 FQGTGA. CDR3 in DNA: TGTGCCAGCAGCTCAAATTTGGGGAGGTTCTTC. It is translated as CASSSNLGRFF.

This chain links TRBV4-1 with TRBJ2-1, with D possibly matching TRBD1 (5 bases). This CDR3 has 15 amino acids. Per the germline V gene, CDR1 is MGHRA and CDR2 is YSYEKL. Trimming pared 0 bases from V and 9 bases from J, leaving 15 bases between. The CDR3 DNA sequence: TGCGCCAGCAGCCAAGAAAAAGTAGGGGTAGGTGAGCAGTTCTTC. Its translation is CASSQEKVGVGEQFF.

The chain links TRBV4-2 to TRBJ2-3; TRBD2 agrees at 12 bases. The germline CDR1 and CDR2 sequences are LGHNA and YNFKEQ. The V and J ends lost 5 bases and 5 bases, in that order; junction bases with no gene match: 8. The CDR3 sequence is 16 residues long. CDR3 nucleotides: TGTGCCAGCAGCTTCCTAGCGGGAGGGCGGGGAGATACGCAGTATTTT. Amino acid sequence: CASSFLAGGRGDTQYF.

The sample holds one count of this clone. The chain uses TRBV28 and TRBJ1-1; the D is unclear. Germline V gene data show CDR1 as MDHEN and CDR2 as SYDVKM. Trimming pared 6 bases from V and 0 bases from J, leaving 11 bases between. The CDR3 contains 14 residues. The CDR3 region is CASSPGQVNTEAFF. CDR3 DNA: TGTGCCAGCAGCCCCGGTCAGGTGAACACTGAAGCTTTCTTT.

The genes are TRBV6-5 and TRBJ1-5; D not resolved. Looked up from germline, CDR1 is MNHEY and CDR2 is SVGAGI. CDR3 size: 12 residues. Between the trimmed V and J ends, which lost 10 bases and 9 bases, there was a span of 16 bases. In DNA, the CDR3 is TGTGCCACATCCTACAGCCGACCGCCCCAGCATTTT. This gives the protein CATSYSRPPQHF.

The chain couples TRBV27 to TRBJ1-5, with TRBD1 as a possible D gene (5 bases). Trimming removed 5 bases at V and 4 bases at J, with 9 bases between. The CDR3 consists of 13 residues. Germline V gene sequence: CDR1 MNHEY, CDR2 SMNVEV (reference sequence). This CDR3 reads CASSGHRNQPQHF. The CDR3 bases are TGTGCCAGCAGTGGGCACAGGAATCAGCCCCAGCATTTT.

This chain links TRBV7-9 with TRBJ1-1, with D unclear. The V gene lost 5 bases and the J gene lost 1 base, with 11 bases spanning the gap. CDR3 length equals 14 residues. Germline V gives CDR1 SEHNR, CDR2 FQNEAQ (reference sequence). The CDR3 spells CASSLQAGNTEAFF. The CDR3 nucleotides are TGTGCCAGCAGCCTCCAGGCCGGGAACACTGAAGCTTTCTTT. Full variable domain (missing parts from reference TRBV7-9 and TRBJ1-1): DTGVSQNPRHKITKRGQNVTFRCDPISEHNRLYWYRQTLGQGPEFLTYFQNEAQLEKSRLLSDRFSAERPKGSFSTLEIQRTEQGDSAMYLCASSLQAGNTEAFFGQGTRLTVV.

The chain couples TRBV12-1 to TRBJ2-1; TRBD2, the D gene given by the table, was not confirmed from the DNA. TRBV12-1 is classified as a pseudogene. The CDR3 runs 18 residues. The CDR3 coding sequence is TGTGCCAGCAGCTCACCCCCCAAGACTAGCGGGGGGAACAATGAGCAGTTCTTC. It translates to CASSSPPKTSGGNNEQFF.

In DNA, the CDR3 is TGTGCCAGCAGCCAACCCGAGGCCCGGGACAGGGAAGGCTGGTACAATGAGCAGTTCTTC. Amino acid sequence: CASSQPEARDREGWYNEQFF. This chain joins TRBV4-2 and TRBJ2-1, with 9 bases that match TRBD1. The V and J ends lost 2 bases and 4 bases, in that order; junction bases with no gene match: 18. Germline V CDR1 and CDR2: LGHNA, YNFKEQ. This CDR3 region has 20 residues.

The chain is built from TRBV29-1 and TRBJ2-3; 7 positions match TRBD2. Germline V lookup: CDR1 SQVTM, CDR2 ANQGSEA. V lost 4 bases and J lost 5; bases outside the gene matches: 6. The CDR3 extends over 13 amino acids. The CDR3 loop reads CSVAPGGGDTQYF. DNA for the CDR3: TGCAGCGTTGCCCCGGGAGGAGGAGATACGCAGTATTTT.

The table lists this clone with a count of one. The chain joins TRBV5-1 to TRBJ1-5; 7 nucleotides agree with TRBD1. After removal of 0 bases from V and 5 bases from J, the junction contained 2 bases not matched to a gene. This CDR3 spans 14 amino acids. Looked up from germline, CDR1 is SGHRS and CDR2 is YFSETQ. This CDR3 is CASSLAQGDQPQHF. As DNA, the CDR3 is TGCGCCAGCAGCTTGGCCCAGGGGGATCAGCCCCAGCATTTT.

The J gene is TRBJ2-1, the V gene TRBV5-4; 7 bases are shared with TRBD1. CDR1 is SGHNT, CDR2 YYREEE, per germline (reference sequence). The CDR3 extends over 15 amino acids. Germline trimming cut 0 bases from V and 4 bases from J; bases unmatched to any gene: 4. DNA for the CDR3: TGTGCCAGCAGCTTGGGACAGGGTATATACAATGAGCAGTTCTTC. Its protein product is CASSLGQGIYNEQFF.

The rearrangement uses TRBV5-1 and TRBJ1-4, with TRBD1 as a possible D gene (6 bases). Germline loops: CDR1 SGHRS, CDR2 YFSETQ. V lost 1 base to trimming and J lost 7 bases, with 8 bases between them. The CDR3 loop spans 13 amino acids. This chain's CDR3 is CASSLTGIEKLFF. The CDR3 DNA reads TGCGCCAGCAGCTTGACAGGGATTGAAAAACTGTTTTTT.

J is TRBJ2-1 and V is TRBV19; 7 bases are shared with TRBD2. The V and J ends lost 10 bases and 0 bases, in that order; junction bases with no gene match: 6. Germline V CDR1 and CDR2: LNHDA, SQIVND (reference sequence). The CDR3 consists of 14 residues. As DNA, the CDR3 is TGTGCCATAAGGGCTAGCGGCTCCTACAATGAGCAGTTCTTC. It encodes CAIRASGSYNEQFF.

The chain recombines TRBV7-2 with TRBJ2-7; 12 nucleotides align to TRBD2. Germline lookup yields CDR1 SGHTA and CDR2 FQGNSA. The CDR3 loop spans 16 amino acids. The ends lost 2 bases at V and 5 bases at J; junction bases unmatched: 7. The CDR3 here is CASSLRLAGGMNEQYF. Written as DNA, the CDR3 is TGTGCCAGCAGCTTACGTCTAGCGGGAGGGATGAACGAGCAGTACTTC.